This TCR beta chain emerged from a study of blood T cell repertoires in COVID-19. Looking at the study overall: PBMCs, B-cell-depleted T cells, or T cells were the source of the cDNA or gDNA that made up the material.

As processed by the authors: Counts of nucleated cells, estimated from reference gene primer amplification, were obtained. Profiled with immunoSEQ multiplex PCR; TCRdb holds only in-frame clones, not every one. The V and J calls and clone size come from that table; D and trimming were worked out from the DNA. This sample carries about 190,000 clones, 70% to 85% of them seen once, and the ten largest clones take roughly 13%. This receptor was taken from a man aged 45 to 65 who had recovered from COVID-19. The sample comprised peripheral blood.

Here the CDR3 DNA reads TGTGCCAGCAGCCCCCGATCCCCGGTTCTGAAGAATTCACCCCTCCACTTT. Its protein product is CASSPRSPVLKNSPLHF. The genes are TRBV21-1 and TRBJ1-6. TRBV21-1 is listed as a pseudogene. The CDR3 covers 17 residues.